Below, 9 T cell receptor beta chains from the same sample are listed, as sequenced in a study of blood T cell repertoires in COVID-19. The protocol was immunoSEQ multiplex PCR, while the TCRdb copy is restricted to in-frame clones and leaves out a portion. The sample contains 150,000 or so clones, around 73% of which appear only once. Sequencing was carried out using PBMCs or T cells enriched from blood (not recorded which). The source is a woman in her forties or fifties who had recovered from COVID-19.

The chain links TRBV9 to TRBJ2-5; 9 bases are shared with TRBD2. CDR3 length equals 16 residues. Germline V lookup: CDR1 SGDLS, CDR2 YYNGEE. The V segment lost 0 bases and the J segment 4 bases; nucleotides outside the gene matches: 7. The CDR3 reads CASSVDGRGGAETQYF. The CDR3 DNA sequence: TGTGCCAGCAGCGTAGACGGGCGGGGGGGCGCAGAGACCCAGTACTTC.

The chain links TRBV3-1 (or the pseudogene TRBV3-2) to TRBJ2-4; the match to TRBD2 covers 13 bases. Germline CDR1 is LGHDT and CDR2 is YNNKEL (reference sequence). V lost 4 bases to trimming and J lost 0 bases; unmatched junction nucleotides: 6. The length of the CDR3 is 18 residues. CDR3 protein: CASSPRLAGGPAKNIQYF. The CDR3 DNA sequence: TGTGCCAGCAGCCCCCGACTAGCGGGGGGCCCAGCCAAAAACATTCAGTACTTC.

This clone has ten or more counts. The rearrangement joins TRBV19 to TRBJ1-3; D perhaps matches TRBD1 (5 bases). Germline V gene sequence: CDR1 LNHDA, CDR2 SQIVND (reference sequence). Deletions cut 3 bases from V and 7 bases from J, with 16 bases between. The length of the CDR3 is 15 residues. The CDR3 protein is CASSIQTDLANTIYF. The CDR3 DNA reads TGTGCCAGTAGTATCCAGACAGACCTGGCGAACACCATATATTTT.

The chain has TRBV19 and TRBJ2-6; 7 bases are a match to TRBD1. Losses at the gene ends were 5 bases for V and 1 base for J; bases not matched to a gene: 14. Germline V gives CDR1 LNHDA, CDR2 SQIVND (reference sequence). The CDR3 has 19 residues. This CDR3 is CASSGRTGTRASGANVLTF. Here the CDR3 DNA reads TGTGCCAGTAGTGGACGGACAGGAACTAGGGCATCTGGGGCCAACGTCCTGACTTTC.

The chain recombines TRBV7-8 with TRBJ1-2; TRBD1 matches 9 bases. CDR1 is SGHVS, CDR2 FQNEAQ, per germline. Trimming cost V 5 bases and J 4 bases; bases outside gene matches: 5. This CDR3 spans 14 amino acids. CDR3: CASSPGTGSYGYTF. The CDR3 nucleotides read TGTGCCAGCAGCCCCGGGACAGGGTCCTATGGCTACACCTTC. The full variable domain, its missing parts supplied by reference TRBV7-8 and TRBJ1-2, is GAGVSQSPRYKVAKRGQDVALRCDPISGHVSLFWYQQALGQGPEFLTYFQNEAQLDKSGLPSDRFFAERPEGSVSTLKIQRTQQEDSAVYLCASSPGTGSYGYTFGSGTRLTVV.

CDR3 amino acids: CASSLTEPDTQYF. CDR3 DNA sequence: TGTGCCAGCAGTCTAACCGAGCCAGATACGCAGTATTTT. This chain uses TRBV7-2 with TRBJ2-3; no definite D call. The V gene lost 6 bases and the J gene lost 4 bases, with 11 bases spanning the gap. CDR1 and CDR2 (germline): SGHTA, FQGNSA. The CDR3 is 13 amino acids. Full variable domain (missing parts from reference TRBV7-2 and TRBJ2-3): GAGVSQSPSNKVTEKGKDVELRCDPISGHTALYWYRQSLGQGLEFLIYFQGNSAPDKSGLPSDRFSAERTGGSVSTLTIQRTQQEDSAVYLCASSLTEPDTQYFGPGTRLTVL.

The chain employs TRBV2 and TRBJ2-7; 7 bases line up with TRBD1. Trimming cost V 5 bases and J 1 base; bases outside gene matches: 8. This CDR3 has 15 residues. Germline V gene lookup returns CDR1 SNHLY and CDR2 FYNNEI. CDR3 sequence reads: CASSIGTAFSYEQYF. CDR3 DNA sequence: TGTGCCAGCAGTATTGGGACAGCTTTTTCCTACGAGCAGTACTTC.

This clone was found once. The chain joins TRBV7-2 to TRBJ1-1; the D is unclear. V was shortened by 1 base and J by 6 bases, with 12 bases between the two germline ends. The germline V gene has CDR1 SGHTA and CDR2 FQGNSA. This CDR3 is built from 14 residues. The CDR3 loop is CASSLVLRLAEAFF. DNA for the CDR3: TGTGCCAGCAGCTTAGTTTTGAGACTAGCTGAAGCTTTCTTT.

V gene TRBV19 combines with J gene TRBJ2-2; 7 nucleotides match TRBD2. V lost 3 bases, J lost 2 bases, and 6 bases stayed unmatched. From germline, CDR1 is LNHDA and CDR2 SQIVND (reference sequence). The CDR3 has 16 amino acids. CDR3 coding DNA: TGTGCCAGTAGTATCATGACTAGCCTAAACACCGGGGAGCTGTTTTTT. It yields the protein CASSIMTSLNTGELFF.